The 25 T cell receptor beta chains below were found in one sample sequenced in a study of blood T cell repertoires in COVID-19. Method: immunoSEQ multiplex PCR; TCRdb's copy keeps in-frame clones and lacks some. The sample lists 150,000 to 200,000 clones; about 81% were seen once. The sequencing input was peripheral blood. Source of these receptors: a woman at least 80 years old with COVID-19, enrolled during active disease.

The chain links TRBV9 to TRBJ2-7; TRBD1 matches 9 bases. Trimming removed 4 bases from V and 5 bases from J; junction bases left unmatched: 4. Germline V gene lookup returns CDR1 SGDLS and CDR2 YYNGEE. The CDR3 contains 13 residues. CDR3 region: CASSPGQGNEQYF. The CDR3 nucleotides read TGTGCCAGCAGCCCGGGACAGGGTAACGAGCAGTACTTC.

V and J are TRBV5-5 and TRBJ2-2; a possible D gene is TRBD1 (6 bases). CDR3 length equals 15 residues. Trimming cost V 0 bases and J 6 bases, with 12 bases left between them. The germline CDR1 and CDR2 sequences are SGHKS and YYEKEE (reference sequence). The CDR3 loop is CASSLEGQWAGELFF. The DNA of the CDR3 is TGTGCCAGCAGCTTGGAAGGACAGTGGGCCGGGGAGCTGTTTTTT. Full variable domain (missing parts from reference TRBV5-5 and TRBJ2-2): DAGVTQSPTHLIKTRGQQVTLRCSPISGHKSVSWYQQVLGQGPQFIFQYYEKEERGRGNFPDRFSARQFPNYSSELNVNALLLGDSALYLCASSLEGQWAGELFFGEGSRLTVL.

This clone has more than one count but fewer than ten. This sequence joins TRBV11-3 and TRBJ2-7, with D possibly matching TRBD1 (6 bases). V gave up 10 bases and J gave up 5 bases, with 18 bases separating them. This CDR3 has 13 amino acids. The germline V gene has CDR1 SGHNT and CDR2 YENEEA. The CDR3 reads CAIGQYRTHEQYF. The CDR3 DNA follows: TGTGCCATTGGACAGTACCGAACCCACGAGCAGTACTTC.

The V call is TRBV5-1, the J call TRBJ1-1; D might be TRBD1 (5 bases). The V and J ends lost 0 bases and 6 bases respectively, with 12 bases between them. This CDR3 has 14 amino acids. CDR1 is SGHRS, CDR2 YFSETQ, per germline. CDR3 sequence reads: CASSLVAGKAEAFF. The CDR3 nucleotides read TGCGCCAGCAGCTTGGTGGCAGGGAAGGCTGAAGCTTTCTTT. The full variable domain, rest sourced from reference TRBV5-1 and TRBJ1-1, is KAGVTQTPRYLIKTRGQQVTLSCSPISGHRSVSWYQQTPGQGLQFLFEYFSETQRNKGNFPGRFSGRQFSNSRSEMNVSTLELGDSALYLCASSLVAGKAEAFFGQGTRLTVV.

The CDR3 DNA is TGTGCCAGCAGGACTAGCGGGGGGGCAGATACGCAGTATTTT. It is translated as CASRTSGGADTQYF. The rearrangement uses TRBV6-5 and TRBJ2-3, with 14 bases matching TRBD2. The CDR3 length is 14 residues. The V gene's germline CDR1 is MNHEY and CDR2 SVGAGI. V lost 6 bases to trimming and J lost 4 bases; unmatched junction nucleotides: 0.

The rearrangement links TRBV2 to TRBJ2-7, with 8 bases that match TRBD1. Germline V gene sequence: CDR1 SNHLY, CDR2 FYNNEI. This CDR3 region has 15 residues. V lost 6 bases and J lost 6; bases outside the gene matches: 13. CDR3 in amino acids: CASRLTDRVTSEQYF. The CDR3, as DNA: TGTGCCAGCAGGCTAACGGACAGGGTGACTAGCGAGCAGTACTTC.

The CDR3 sequence is CASSQVASGTDTQYF. The DNA for the CDR3 is TGTGCCAGCAGCCAAGTGGCTAGCGGTACAGATACGCAGTATTTT. The gene calls are TRBV3-1 (or the pseudogene TRBV3-2) and TRBJ2-3, with 7 bases aligning to TRBD2. The germline gives CDR1 LGHDT, CDR2 YNNKEL (reference sequence). J gave up 3 bases and V 1 base, and 4 bases lay outside the gene matches. The CDR3 is 15 amino acids.

The chain is built from TRBV7-2 and TRBJ1-1; 10 bases match TRBD1. V shed 5 bases and J 10 bases; nucleotides not matched to a gene: 7. Germline V gene data show CDR1 as SGHTA and CDR2 as FQGNSA. This CDR3 has 13 residues. In DNA, the CDR3 is TGTGCCAGCAGCCTCCGACAGGGGGCGAGAGCTTTCTTT. This codes for CASSLRQGARAFF.

The V and J genes are TRBV24-1 and TRBJ2-5; 11 positions match TRBD2. CDR3 length equals 15 residues. Unmatched junction bases numbered 2, after V lost 4 bases and J lost 2 bases. Looked up from germline, CDR1 is KGHDR and CDR2 is SFDVKD. CDR3 sequence: CATSEASGGQETQYF. The CDR3 DNA reads as TGTGCCACCAGTGAGGCTAGCGGGGGGCAAGAGACCCAGTACTTC.

The chain combines TRBV20-1 with TRBJ2-5; D ambiguous. The CDR3 is 11 residues long. CDR1 DFQATT and CDR2 SNEGSKA come from the germline V gene (reference sequence). V dropped 3 bases and J dropped 4 bases, with 6 bases sitting between them. The CDR3 coding sequence is TGCAGTGCTAGGGCCGTAGAGACCCAGTACTTC. Protein sequence: CSARAVETQYF.

This clone came up a few times. The V and J genes are TRBV28 and TRBJ2-7, with D tentatively TRBD2 (5 bases). Trimming shortened V by 3 bases and J by 3 bases, and 21 bases separated the two germline ends. The CDR3 runs to 17 residues. Germline V gene data show CDR1 as MDHEN and CDR2 as SYDVKM. DNA for the CDR3: TGTGCCAGCAGTTTGGCACGGGAAGGATTATGGGACTACGAGCAGTACTTC. It specifies CASSLAREGLWDYEQYF.

The gene calls are TRBV12-5 and TRBJ2-3; 10 nucleotides agree with TRBD2. There are 21 residues in the CDR3. The trim removed 2 bases at V and 0 bases at J, leaving 17 bases unmatched. CDR1 is LGHNT, CDR2 FRNRAP, per germline. CDR3 in amino acids: CASGLSFLRLAGDDSTDTQYF. CDR3 in DNA: TGTGCTAGTGGTTTGTCTTTTTTACGGCTAGCGGGGGACGATAGCACAGATACGCAGTATTTT.

CDR3 bases: TGTGCCAGCTCCCCAAGCGGGCAGCCCTACAATGAGCAGTTCTTC. Translation: CASSPSGQPYNEQFF. This chain links TRBV18 with TRBJ2-1, with D perhaps matching TRBD2 (6 bases). CDR3 length: 15 residues. CDR1 and CDR2 (germline): KGHSH, LQKENI. Trimming took off 6 bases at V and 2 bases at J, with 14 bases between the two ends. Combining the CDR3 with reference TRBV18 and TRBJ2-1 gives the whole variable domain NAGVMQNPRHLVRRRGQEARLRCSPMKGHSHVYWYRQLPEEGLKFMVYLQKENIIDESGMPKERFSAEFPKEGPSILRIQQVVRGDSAAYFCASSPSGQPYNEQFFGPGTRLTVL.

The rearrangement uses TRBV28 and TRBJ2-7; 13 nucleotides align to TRBD2. J was trimmed by 2 bases and V by 3 bases; bases with no gene match: 7. The CDR3 loop spans 17 amino acids. Germline V CDR1 and CDR2: MDHEN, SYDVKM. Here the CDR3 reads CASSFPGTSGVTYEQYF. CDR3 in DNA: TGTGCCAGCAGTTTCCCCGGGACTAGCGGGGTAACCTACGAGCAGTACTTC.

J is TRBJ2-5 and V is TRBV29-1, with D maybe TRBD2 (5 bases). CDR3 length: 14 amino acids. CDR1 is SQVTM, CDR2 ANQGSEA, per germline. Trimming took 3 bases from V and 5 from J, leaving 16 bases between them. The CDR3: CSVEPEEAQETQYF. CDR3 in DNA: TGCAGCGTTGAGCCGGAGGAGGCCCAGGAGACCCAGTACTTC.

The rearrangement uses TRBV9 and TRBJ1-2; D remains unclear. Trimming left V 0 bases short and J 0 bases short, with 9 bases between. Per the germline V gene, CDR1 is SGDLS and CDR2 is YYNGEE. CDR3 length equals 15 residues. In nucleotides, the CDR3 is TGTGCCAGCAGCGTAGCGCCGGGGTCTAACTATGGCTACACCTTC. Protein product: CASSVAPGSNYGYTF.

The chain combines TRBV27 with TRBJ2-6; D unclear. The CDR3 has 14 amino acids. Per the germline V gene, CDR1 is MNHEY and CDR2 is SMNVEV (reference sequence). The ends were cut back, 6 bases at V and 1 base at J, with 7 bases in the middle. The CDR3 spells CASSMLSGANVLTF. As DNA, the CDR3 is TGTGCCAGCAGCATGCTATCTGGGGCCAACGTCCTGACTTTC.

V gene TRBV3-1 (or the pseudogene TRBV3-2) combines with J gene TRBJ2-3; 7 nucleotides match TRBD2. In germline, CDR1 is LGHDT, CDR2 YNNKEL (reference sequence). The CDR3 runs 14 residues. J lost 2 bases, V lost 4 bases, and 3 bases had no gene match. The CDR3 DNA reads TGTGCCAGCAGCCCTAGCGGTCACACAGATACGCAGTATTTT. Amino acids: CASSPSGHTDTQYF.

The chain carries TRBV9 and TRBJ2-3, with 9 bases aligning to TRBD2. V was pared by 0 bases and J by 1 base, with 0 bases of the junction left unmatched. Germline V gives CDR1 SGDLS, CDR2 YYNGEE. This CDR3 is 15 amino acids long. The CDR3 DNA sequence: TGTGCCAGCAGCGTAGGGACTAGCGGCACAGATACGCAGTATTTT. This encodes CASSVGTSGTDTQYF.

Turning to this clone: A read error may produce the germline difference seen at one junction end. V gene TRBV7-7 combines with J gene TRBJ2-1; no reliable D call. The CDR3 runs 13 residues. The germline gives CDR1 SSHAT, CDR2 FNYEAQ (reference sequence). CDR3 loop: CASSRSSYNEQFF. As DNA, the CDR3 is TGTGCTAGCAGCCGGAGCTCCTACAATGAGCAGTTCTTC.

The gene calls are TRBV7-9 and TRBJ2-3; 7 nucleotides agree with TRBD2. Germline V lookup: CDR1 SEHNR, CDR2 FQNEAQ (reference sequence). CDR3 length: 13 amino acids. The junction had 2 bases not matched to a gene; V was cut back by 3 bases and J by 5 bases. The DNA of the CDR3 is TGTGCCAGCAGCTTTACGGGAGGAGATACGCAGTATTTT. It is translated as CASSFTGGDTQYF.

This rearrangement joins TRBV27 to TRBJ2-3, with D possibly matching TRBD2 (5 bases). Deletions cut 2 bases from V and 2 bases from J, with 14 bases between. Germline CDR1 MNHEY, CDR2 SMNVEV (reference sequence). The length of the CDR3 is 16 residues. The CDR3: CASSLGWETHTDTQYF. CDR3 bases: TGTGCCAGCAGTTTAGGCTGGGAGACCCACACAGATACGCAGTATTTT.

This rearrangement joins TRBV6-6 to TRBJ1-5; 9 bases map to TRBD1. Per germline, CDR1 MNHNY and CDR2 SVGAGI (reference sequence). CDR3 length: 15 residues. Trimming at V came to 2 bases and at J to 5 bases, leaving 4 bases not matched to a gene. CDR3 nucleotides: TGTGCCAGCAGTTACCCGGACAGGGGCGATCAGCCCCAGCATTTT. Residues: CASSYPDRGDQPQHF.

The chain has TRBV5-5 and TRBJ1-6, with 9 bases that match TRBD1. J gave up 8 bases and V 2 bases, and 14 bases lay outside the gene matches. The CDR3 is 18 residues long. Germline V CDR1 and CDR2: SGHKS, YYEKEE (reference sequence). In DNA form, the CDR3 reads TGTGCCAGCAGCTTTCAACTTAACAGGGGGCCTAATTATTCACCCCTCCACTTT. Protein: CASSFQLNRGPNYSPLHF.

The V call is TRBV27, the J call TRBJ2-7, with 8 bases aligning to TRBD2. Per germline, CDR1 MNHEY and CDR2 SMNVEV (reference sequence). This CDR3 has 14 amino acids. The V segment lost 5 bases and the J segment 3 bases; nucleotides outside the gene matches: 6. CDR3 residues: CASSPSGSLYEQYF. The CDR3 nucleotides are TGTGCCAGCAGTCCAAGCGGGAGCCTCTACGAGCAGTACTTC.